The 30 T cell receptor beta chains below all came from one sample that was sequenced in a study of CD8 T cells in ankylosing spondylitis. From the 5' RACE reads, TCRdb called clonotypes with MiXCR, one entry per CDR3 protein. This table has over 110,000 distinct CDR3 sequences, 7% to 9% appearing once. The material sequenced was synovial fluid, either unsorted or a sorted T cell fraction (not recorded which). The receptors shown here come from a male donor with ankylosing spondylitis.

The chain carries TRBV11-2 and TRBJ2-1; D remains ambiguous. The germline CDR1 and CDR2 sequences are SGHAT and FQNNGV. The CDR3 length is 13 residues. V shed 7 bases and J shed 0 bases, with 7 bases lying between them. The CDR3 loop reads CASNHFSYNEQFF. Written as DNA, the CDR3 is TGTGCCAGCAACCATTTCTCCTACAATGAGCAGTTCTTC.

Ten or more counts support this clonotype. V is TRBV20-1 and J is TRBJ2-4; 8 positions match TRBD1. V gave up 5 bases and J gave up 3 bases; unmatched junction bases: 3. CDR3 length: 13 amino acids. CDR1 and CDR2 from the germline V gene are DFQATT and SNEGSKA (reference sequence). The chain's CDR3 is CSASTGGKNIQYF. The CDR3 nucleotides are TGCAGTGCTTCCACAGGGGGCAAAAACATTCAGTACTTC.

This clonotype was observed many times. The V gene is TRBV20-1, the J gene TRBJ2-1, with D possibly matching TRBD1 (6 bases). Germline loops: CDR1 DFQATT, CDR2 SNEGSKA (reference sequence). This CDR3 has 14 amino acids. Trimming removed 1 base at V and 2 bases at J, with 9 bases between. CDR3 nucleotides: TGCAGTGCTAGAGCTCCAGGGGCCTACAATGAGCAGTTCTTC. Protein product: CSARAPGAYNEQFF.

This clonotype was observed a handful of times. The chain combines TRBV6-2 or TRBV6-3 with TRBJ2-5; TRBD1 aligns across 7 bases. This CDR3 contains 14 residues. Germline V gene data show CDR1 as MNHEY and CDR2 as SVGEGT. J was trimmed by 1 base and V by 7 bases; bases with no gene match: 6. CDR3 protein: CASKLRQGQETQYF. Written as DNA, the CDR3 is TGTGCCAGCAAATTAAGACAGGGCCAAGAGACCCAGTACTTC.

This chain uses TRBV6-5 with TRBJ2-1; TRBD1 matches 7 bases. Germline CDR1 MNHEY, CDR2 SVGAGI. With 0 bases clipped from V and 4 bases from J, the junction kept 6 bases outside the gene matches. There are 16 residues in the CDR3. The DNA for the CDR3 is TGTGCCAGCAGTTACTCGGGGACAGCGGCATACAATGAGCAGTTCTTC. It yields the protein CASSYSGTAAYNEQFF.

This clonotype was counted at least ten times. The V gene is TRBV12-3 or TRBV12-4, the J gene TRBJ1-1; 12 bases are shared with TRBD1. The ends lost 6 bases at V and 4 bases at J; junction bases unmatched: 9. The CDR3 consists of 16 residues. For the CDR3, the DNA is TGTGCCAGCAGCTCGGGACAGGGGGCCGGGGTCACTGAAGCTTTCTTT. It specifies CASSSGQGAGVTEAFF.

This clonotype was seen only a few times. The rearrangement links TRBV7-8 to TRBJ1-1; D remains unclear. This CDR3 is 14 amino acids long. Trimming pared 3 bases from V and 1 base from J, leaving 9 bases between. Germline values: CDR1 SGHVS, CDR2 FQNEAQ. CDR3 bases: TGTGCCAGCAGCTTTCTGACCCGGAACACTGAAGCTTTCTTT. Its protein product is CASSFLTRNTEAFF.

This clonotype was seen a few times. The chain links TRBV20-1 to TRBJ2-6; 11 bases match TRBD1. J lost 1 base, V lost 2 bases, and 7 bases had no gene match. This CDR3 has 18 amino acids. From germline, CDR1 is DFQATT and CDR2 SNEGSKA (reference sequence). The CDR3: CSARKGTGGQSGANVLTF. The CDR3 DNA is TGCAGTGCTAGAAAGGGGACAGGGGGACAATCTGGGGCCAACGTCCTGACTTTC.

In its sample, this clonotype was seen a few times. The chain carries TRBV5-5 and TRBJ2-3, with 8 bases identical to TRBD1. V lost 2 bases and J lost 2; bases outside the gene matches: 1. The CDR3 has 14 amino acids. Germline CDR1 reads SGHKS; CDR2 reads YYEKEE (reference sequence). The CDR3 coding sequence is TGTGCCAGCAGCTTTCAGGGGGCCACAGATACGCAGTATTTT. Protein product: CASSFQGATDTQYF.

V gene TRBV20-1 combines with J gene TRBJ2-7; TRBD2 matches 7 bases. V shed 0 bases, J shed 0 bases, and the junction held 5 bases outside the gene matches. Germline CDR1 DFQATT, CDR2 SNEGSKA (reference sequence). The CDR3 is made up of 15 amino acids. CDR3 sequence: CSARDGRAASYEQYF. Here the CDR3 DNA reads TGCAGTGCTAGAGATGGGAGGGCGGCCTCCTACGAGCAGTACTTC.

The rearrangement links TRBV28 to TRBJ1-2; D is unclear. Germline assignment: CDR1 MDHEN and CDR2 SYDVKM. V lost 5 bases, J lost 4 bases, and 14 bases lay in between. The CDR3 sequence is 14 residues long. This chain's CDR3 is CASSPNLRAYGYTF. The CDR3 coding sequence is TGTGCCAGCAGTCCTAACCTCCGGGCCTATGGCTACACCTTC.

This clonotype was seen a handful of times. This rearrangement joins TRBV5-1 to TRBJ2-4, with unresolved D. Per the germline V gene, CDR1 is SGHRS and CDR2 is YFSETQ. Trimming shortened V by 0 bases and J by 0 bases, and 7 bases separated the two germline ends. There are 15 residues in the CDR3. CDR3 in DNA: TGCGCCAGCAGCTTGGATTCCCCAGCCAAAAACATTCAGTACTTC. Translation: CASSLDSPAKNIQYF.

The J gene is TRBJ2-6, the V gene TRBV9; no firm D call. V was shortened by 4 bases and J by 1 base, with 15 bases between the two germline ends. Germline V gene lookup returns CDR1 SGDLS and CDR2 YYNGEE. This CDR3 region has 17 residues. The chain's CDR3 is CASSPQAPRSGANVLTF. In DNA, the CDR3 is TGTGCCAGCAGCCCCCAGGCCCCTAGGTCTGGGGCCAACGTCCTGACTTTC. Full variable domain (outside the CDR3, taken from reference TRBV9 and TRBJ2-6): DSGVTQTPKHLITATGQRVTLRCSPRSGDLSVYWYQQSLDQGLQFLIQYYNGEERAKGNILERFSAQQFPDLHSELNLSSLELGDSALYFCASSPQAPRSGANVLTFGAGSRLTVL.

V is TRBV19 and J is TRBJ2-1; TRBD2 agrees at 10 bases. The CDR3 totals 16 residues. Germline trimming cut 4 bases from V and 2 bases from J; bases unmatched to any gene: 5. The germline V gene has CDR1 LNHDA and CDR2 SQIVND (reference sequence). The CDR3 DNA is TGTGCCAGTAGTACCCATAGCGGGAGGCCCTACAATGAGCAGTTCTTC. Translating gives CASSTHSGRPYNEQFF.

This clonotype was observed at least ten times. The genes are TRBV7-2 and TRBJ2-7, with D uncertain. The germline V and J ends were trimmed by 1 base and 1 base, with 8 bases remaining between them. This CDR3 region has 14 residues. Per the germline V gene, CDR1 is SGHTA and CDR2 is FQGNSA. The CDR3 here is CASSLVVTSYEQYF. CDR3 sequence (DNA): TGTGCCAGCAGCTTAGTTGTGACTTCCTACGAGCAGTACTTC.

This clonotype was seen repeatedly, ten times or more. The genes are TRBV20-1 and TRBJ2-7; D possibly corresponds to TRBD2 (6 bases). CDR3 length: 12 amino acids. V lost 7 bases and J lost 2, with 12 bases in between. CDR1 and CDR2 from the germline V gene are DFQATT and SNEGSKA (reference sequence). CDR3 coding DNA: TGCAGTGGTAGGACTATTACCTACGAGCAGTACTTC. Its translation: CSGRTITYEQYF.

In this sample, this clonotype turned up many times. The rearrangement joins TRBV3-1 to TRBJ2-7; the D is unclear. Germline V gene sequence: CDR1 LGHDT, CDR2 YNNKEL (reference sequence). The CDR3 is made up of 13 amino acids. Between the trimmed V and J ends, which lost 2 bases and 6 bases, there was a span of 11 bases. This chain's CDR3 is CASSQRITAEQYF. CDR3 bases: TGTGCCAGCAGCCAACGTATTACAGCCGAGCAGTACTTC.

This clonotype was seen at least ten times. The V and J genes are TRBV7-9 and TRBJ1-2; no clear D. The germline V gene has CDR1 SEHNR and CDR2 FQNEAQ (reference sequence). Trimming removed 3 bases from V and 5 bases from J, with 7 bases in between. This CDR3 comprises 12 residues. The CDR3 region has the DNA TGTGCCAGCAGCTTCGACCTTTATGGCTACACCTTC. Translation: CASSFDLYGYTF.

This clonotype was detected ten times or more. The J gene is TRBJ2-1, the V gene TRBV20-1; D remains unclear. Trimming took off 5 bases at V and 0 bases at J, with 5 bases between the two ends. The CDR3 covers 12 residues. Germline lookup yields CDR1 DFQATT and CDR2 SNEGSKA (reference sequence). The CDR3 nucleotides are TGCAGTGCTCCGTACTCCTACAATGAGCAGTTCTTC. Protein product: CSAPYSYNEQFF.

This clonotype was seen more than once but under ten times. The chain employs TRBV7-8 and TRBJ2-7; 7 bases map to TRBD2. CDR3 length equals 15 residues. Germline V lookup: CDR1 SGHVS, CDR2 FQNEAQ. V was pared by 5 bases and J by 2 bases, with 9 bases of the junction left unmatched. Here the CDR3 reads CASSPKAGTPYEQYF. CDR3 in DNA: TGTGCCAGCAGCCCCAAAGCGGGGACCCCCTACGAGCAGTACTTC.

This clonotype was detected many times. V gene TRBV5-1 combines with J gene TRBJ2-3; D call uncertain. The CDR3 contains 16 residues. CDR1 and CDR2 from the germline V gene are SGHRS and YFSETQ. The germline V and J ends were trimmed by 0 bases and 0 bases, with 11 bases remaining between them. The CDR3 DNA sequence: TGCGCCAGCAGCTTGGCCCCGACCCTCAGCACAGATACGCAGTATTTT. Protein product: CASSLAPTLSTDTQYF.

The V gene is TRBV5-8, the J gene TRBJ1-6; no definite D call. The CDR3 totals 15 residues. V lost 0 bases, J lost 6 bases, and 10 bases lay in between. Germline values: CDR1 SGHTS, CDR2 YDEGEE. Written as DNA, the CDR3 is TGTGCCAGCAGCTTGGCAGGCGTAATTAATTCACCCCTCCACTTT. This gives the protein CASSLAGVINSPLHF.

In its sample, this clonotype is medium-sized. The chain uses TRBV5-1 and TRBJ1-5; 7 bases align to TRBD1. After removal of 4 bases from V and 4 bases from J, the junction contained 8 bases not matched to a gene. This CDR3 region has 15 residues. Germline V gene data show CDR1 as SGHRS and CDR2 as YFSETQ. CDR3: CASSPGTAINQPQHF. The CDR3 DNA follows: TGCGCCAGCAGCCCCGGGACAGCTATTAATCAGCCCCAGCATTTT.

Ten or more counts support this clonotype. The rearrangement joins TRBV4-2 to TRBJ2-7, with 9 nucleotides matching TRBD2. The CDR3 runs 15 residues. With V trimmed by 1 base and J by 4 bases, 5 bases remained unmatched. Looked up from germline, CDR1 is LGHNA and CDR2 is YNFKEQ. The CDR3 DNA reads as TGTGCCAGCAGCCAAGCTAGCGGGAAGGGGTACGAGCAGTACTTC. It yields the protein CASSQASGKGYEQYF.

The chain uses TRBV28 and TRBJ1-2, with TRBD1 matching over 7 bases. The V gene end was trimmed by 7 bases and the J gene end by 5 bases; junction bases not matched to a gene: 4. Germline loops: CDR1 MDHEN, CDR2 SYDVKM. There are 12 residues in the CDR3. The DNA of the CDR3 is TGTGCCAGCACCACGGGACAGTATGGCTACACCTTC. It yields the protein CASTTGQYGYTF.

This clonotype was counted between two and nine times. V and J are TRBV4-1 and TRBJ2-1, with TRBD2 matching 10 bases. Germline trimming cut 3 bases from V and 0 bases from J; bases unmatched to any gene: 8. This CDR3 region has 18 residues. Germline CDR1 reads MGHRA; CDR2 reads YSYEKL. The CDR3 DNA reads as TGCGCCAGCAGCCACCCAGCGGGAGGGGTAAGCTCCTACAATGAGCAGTTCTTC. It encodes CASSHPAGGVSSYNEQFF.

Ten or more counts support this clonotype. The gene calls are TRBV5-1 and TRBJ2-2; 7 bases agree with TRBD1. With V trimmed by 4 bases and J by 4 bases, 7 bases remained unmatched. This CDR3 comprises 15 residues. Looked up from germline, CDR1 is SGHRS and CDR2 is YFSETQ. The DNA of the CDR3 is TGCGCCAGCAGCCTAGGACAGGATGTCACCGGGGAGCTGTTTTTT. Translating gives CASSLGQDVTGELFF.

The genes are TRBV6-1 and TRBJ2-5; 12 nucleotides align to TRBD2. The ends lost 6 bases at V and 5 bases at J; junction bases unmatched: 16. From germline, CDR1 is MNHNS and CDR2 SASEGT. The CDR3 consists of 18 residues. The CDR3 spells CASSPLLLTSGRGETQYF. Written as DNA, the CDR3 is TGTGCCAGCAGCCCACTCCTATTGACTAGCGGGAGAGGGGAGACCCAGTACTTC.

This clonotype was seen at least ten times. This chain uses TRBV5-1 with TRBJ1-1; TRBD1 might be the D (6 bases). The CDR3 is made up of 13 amino acids. Trimming stripped 3 bases from V and 2 bases from J, with 8 bases between. CDR1 and CDR2 (germline): SGHRS, YFSETQ. In DNA, the CDR3 is TGCGCCAGCAGCTCGACAGGTAACACTGAAGCTTTCTTT. It yields the protein CASSSTGNTEAFF.

This clonotype was found a few times. The chain employs TRBV5-1 and TRBJ2-7; D call uncertain. CDR3 length equals 14 residues. V lost 4 bases and J lost 0, with 11 bases in between. Germline-derived CDR1 and CDR2 are SGHRS and YFSETQ. In DNA, the CDR3 is TGCGCCAGCAGCGCAGGATTAAGCTCCTACGAGCAGTACTTC. This gives the protein CASSAGLSSYEQYF.